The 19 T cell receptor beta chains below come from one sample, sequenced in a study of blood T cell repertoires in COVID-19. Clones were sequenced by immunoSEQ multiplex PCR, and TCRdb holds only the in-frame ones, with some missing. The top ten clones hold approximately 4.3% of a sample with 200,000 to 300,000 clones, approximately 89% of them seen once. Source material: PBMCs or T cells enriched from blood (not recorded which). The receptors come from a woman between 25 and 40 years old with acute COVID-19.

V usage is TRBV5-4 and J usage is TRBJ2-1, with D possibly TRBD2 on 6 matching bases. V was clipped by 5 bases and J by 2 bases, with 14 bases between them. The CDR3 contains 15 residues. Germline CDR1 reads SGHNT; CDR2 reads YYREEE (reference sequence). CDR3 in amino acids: CASSPLAGPYNEQFF. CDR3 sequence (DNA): TGTGCCAGCAGTCCCCTCGCGGGGCCCTACAATGAGCAGTTCTTC.

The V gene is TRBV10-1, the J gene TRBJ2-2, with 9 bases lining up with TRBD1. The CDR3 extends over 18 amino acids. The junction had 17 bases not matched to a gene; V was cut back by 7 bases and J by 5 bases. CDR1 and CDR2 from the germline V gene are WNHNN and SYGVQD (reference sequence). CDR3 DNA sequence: TGCGCCAGCACCCCAGGACGCGGGGGACAGGGAGGAACCGGGGAGCTGTTTTTT. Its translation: CASTPGRGGQGGTGELFF.

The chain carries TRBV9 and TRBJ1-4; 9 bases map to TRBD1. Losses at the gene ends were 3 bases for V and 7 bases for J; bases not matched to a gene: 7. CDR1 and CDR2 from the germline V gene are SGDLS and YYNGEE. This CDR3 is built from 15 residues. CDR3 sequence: CASSGTGVLREKLFF. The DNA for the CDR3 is TGTGCCAGCAGCGGGACAGGGGTTCTTCGTGAAAAACTGTTTTTT.

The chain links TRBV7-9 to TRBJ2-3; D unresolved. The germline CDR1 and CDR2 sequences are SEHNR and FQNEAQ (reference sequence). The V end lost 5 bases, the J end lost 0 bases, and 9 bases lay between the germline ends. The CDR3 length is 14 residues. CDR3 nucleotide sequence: TGTGCCAGCAGCCCAGTACAGAGCACAGATACGCAGTATTTT. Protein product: CASSPVQSTDTQYF.

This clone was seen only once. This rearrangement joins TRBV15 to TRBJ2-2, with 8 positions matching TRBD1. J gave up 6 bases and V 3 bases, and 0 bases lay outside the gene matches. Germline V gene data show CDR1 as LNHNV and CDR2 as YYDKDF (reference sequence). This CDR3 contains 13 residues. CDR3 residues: CATSRDRAGELFF. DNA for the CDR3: TGTGCCACCAGCAGGGACAGGGCCGGGGAGCTGTTTTTT.

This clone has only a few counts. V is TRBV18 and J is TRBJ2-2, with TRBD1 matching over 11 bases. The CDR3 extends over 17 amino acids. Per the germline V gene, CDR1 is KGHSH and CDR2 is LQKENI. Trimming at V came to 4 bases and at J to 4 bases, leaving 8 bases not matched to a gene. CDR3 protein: CASSQTGQGAVTGELFF. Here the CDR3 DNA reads TGTGCCAGCTCACAGACCGGACAGGGGGCGGTCACCGGGGAGCTGTTTTTT.

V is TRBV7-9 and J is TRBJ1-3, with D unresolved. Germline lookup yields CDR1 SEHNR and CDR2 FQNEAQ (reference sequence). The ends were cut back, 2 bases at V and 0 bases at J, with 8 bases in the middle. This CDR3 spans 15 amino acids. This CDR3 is CASSLTVSSGNTIYF. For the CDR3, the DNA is TGTGCCAGCAGCTTAACGGTGAGCTCTGGAAACACCATATATTTT.

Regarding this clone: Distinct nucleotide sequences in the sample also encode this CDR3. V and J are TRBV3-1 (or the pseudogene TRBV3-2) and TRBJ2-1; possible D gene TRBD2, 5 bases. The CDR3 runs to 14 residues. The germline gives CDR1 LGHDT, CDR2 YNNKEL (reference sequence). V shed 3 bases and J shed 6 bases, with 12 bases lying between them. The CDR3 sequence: CASSQDSGLNEQFF. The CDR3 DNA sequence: TGTGCCAGCAGCCAGGACTCCGGACTCAATGAGCAGTTCTTC.

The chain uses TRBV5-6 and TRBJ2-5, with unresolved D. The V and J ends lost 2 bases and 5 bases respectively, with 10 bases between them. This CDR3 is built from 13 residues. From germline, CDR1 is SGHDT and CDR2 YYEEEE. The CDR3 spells CASSFPVGETQYF. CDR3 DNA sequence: TGTGCCAGCAGCTTTCCTGTGGGCGAGACCCAGTACTTC.

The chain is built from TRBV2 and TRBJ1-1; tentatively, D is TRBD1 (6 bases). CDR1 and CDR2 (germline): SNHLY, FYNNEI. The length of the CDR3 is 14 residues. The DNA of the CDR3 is TGTGCGGGGGGGCAGGGGAGGATGAACACTGAAGCTTTCTTT. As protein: CAGGQGRMNTEAFF.

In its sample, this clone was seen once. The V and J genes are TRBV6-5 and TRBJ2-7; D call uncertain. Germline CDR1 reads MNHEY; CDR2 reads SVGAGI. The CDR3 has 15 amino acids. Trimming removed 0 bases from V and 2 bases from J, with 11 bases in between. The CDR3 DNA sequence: TGTGCCAGCAGTTACTCGATGGGTCTAGCCTACGAGCAGTACTTC. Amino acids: CASSYSMGLAYEQYF.

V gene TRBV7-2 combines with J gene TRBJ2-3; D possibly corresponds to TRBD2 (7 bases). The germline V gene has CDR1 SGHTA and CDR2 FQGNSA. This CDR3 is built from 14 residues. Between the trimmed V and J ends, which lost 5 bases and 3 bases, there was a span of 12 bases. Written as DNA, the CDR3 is TGTGCCAGCAGCCCGGGGGGCATGACAGATACGCAGTATTTT. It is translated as CASSPGGMTDTQYF.

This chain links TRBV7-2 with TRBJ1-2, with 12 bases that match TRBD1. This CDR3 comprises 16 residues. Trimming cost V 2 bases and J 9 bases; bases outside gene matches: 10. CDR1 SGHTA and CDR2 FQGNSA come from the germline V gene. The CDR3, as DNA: TGTGCCAGCAGCTTATCTTCTGGGACAGGGGGCCTTAGCTACACCTTC. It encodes CASSLSSGTGGLSYTF.

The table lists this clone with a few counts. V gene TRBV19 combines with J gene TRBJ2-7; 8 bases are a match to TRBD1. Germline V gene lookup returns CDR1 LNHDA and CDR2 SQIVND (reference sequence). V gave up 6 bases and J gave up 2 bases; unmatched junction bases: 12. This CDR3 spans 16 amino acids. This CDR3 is CASSKPWTGKAYEQYF. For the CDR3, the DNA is TGTGCCAGTAGCAAGCCCTGGACAGGGAAGGCCTACGAGCAGTACTTC.

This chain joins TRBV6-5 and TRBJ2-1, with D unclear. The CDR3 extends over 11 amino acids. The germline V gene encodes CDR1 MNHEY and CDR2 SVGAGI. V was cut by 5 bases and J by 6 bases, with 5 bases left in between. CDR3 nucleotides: TGTGCCAGCAGTCTCCCCAATGAGCAGTTCTTC. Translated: CASSLPNEQFF.

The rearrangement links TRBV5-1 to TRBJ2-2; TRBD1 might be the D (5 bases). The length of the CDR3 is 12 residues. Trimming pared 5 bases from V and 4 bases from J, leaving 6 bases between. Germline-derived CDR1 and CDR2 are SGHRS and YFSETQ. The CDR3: CASRQGTGELFF. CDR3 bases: TGCGCCAGCAGGCAGGGCACCGGGGAGCTGTTTTTT. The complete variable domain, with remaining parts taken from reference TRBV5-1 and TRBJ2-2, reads KAGVTQTPRYLIKTRGQQVTLSCSPISGHRSVSWYQQTPGQGLQFLFEYFSETQRNKGNFPGRFSGRQFSNSRSEMNVSTLELGDSALYLCASRQGTGELFFGEGSRLTVL.

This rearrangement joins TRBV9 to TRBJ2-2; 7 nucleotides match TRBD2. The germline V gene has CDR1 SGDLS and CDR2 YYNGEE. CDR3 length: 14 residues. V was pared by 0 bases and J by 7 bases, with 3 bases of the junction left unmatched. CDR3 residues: CASSVAGGVGELFF. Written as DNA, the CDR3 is TGTGCCAGCAGCGTAGCGGGGGGAGTCGGGGAGCTGTTTTTT.

CDR3 protein: CASSPSGGYEQYF. In DNA form, the CDR3 reads TGCGCCAGCAGCCCATCCGGCGGCTACGAGCAGTACTTC. V usage is TRBV5-1 and J usage is TRBJ2-7; no clear D gene. Germline CDR1 reads SGHRS; CDR2 reads YFSETQ. The CDR3 spans 13 residues. V gave up 4 bases and J gave up 3 bases, with 11 bases separating them.

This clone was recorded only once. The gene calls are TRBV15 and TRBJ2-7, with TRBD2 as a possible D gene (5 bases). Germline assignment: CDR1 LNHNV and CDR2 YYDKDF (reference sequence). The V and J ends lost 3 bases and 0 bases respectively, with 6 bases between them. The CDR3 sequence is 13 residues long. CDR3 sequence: CATSSGDSYEQYF. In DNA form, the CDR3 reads TGTGCCACCAGCAGCGGGGACTCCTACGAGCAGTACTTC.